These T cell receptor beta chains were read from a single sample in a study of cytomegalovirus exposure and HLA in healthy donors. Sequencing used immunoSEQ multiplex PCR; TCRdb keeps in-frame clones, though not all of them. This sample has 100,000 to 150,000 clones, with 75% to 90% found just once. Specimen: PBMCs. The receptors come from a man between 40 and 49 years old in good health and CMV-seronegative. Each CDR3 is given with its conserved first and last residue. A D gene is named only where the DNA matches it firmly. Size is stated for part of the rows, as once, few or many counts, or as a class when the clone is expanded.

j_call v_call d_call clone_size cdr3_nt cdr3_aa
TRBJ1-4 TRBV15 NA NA TGTGCCACCAGCAGAGATCAGGGGATGGTGTCTAATGAAAAACTGTTTTTT CATSRDQGMVSNEKLFF
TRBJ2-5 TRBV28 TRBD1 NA TGTGCCAGCAGTCCCCCCGACAGGGTTGGGGAGACCCAGTACTTC CASSPPDRVGETQYF
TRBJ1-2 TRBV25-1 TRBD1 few TGTGCCAGCAGTGACGGGACAGGGGGTATCTATGGCTACACCTTC CASSDGTGGIYGYTF
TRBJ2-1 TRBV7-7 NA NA TGTGCTAGCAGCTCATCCCGGGACAAGGAAATCAATGAGCAGTTCTTC CASSSSRDKEINEQFF
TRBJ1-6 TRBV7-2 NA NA TGTGCCAGCAGCTTCCGCGACAGCTATAATTCACCCCTCCACTTT CASSFRDSYNSPLHF
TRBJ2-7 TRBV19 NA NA TGTGCCAGTAGTTTCCACTCCTACGAGCAGTACTTC CASSFHSYEQYF
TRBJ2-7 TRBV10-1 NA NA TGCGCCAGCAGTGGAGAAGATTCCTACGAGCAGTACTTC CASSGEDSYEQYF
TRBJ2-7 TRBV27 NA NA TGTGCCAGCAGTCCCCTGGGGGGGCCGGGGGAGCAGTACTTC CASSPLGGPGEQYF
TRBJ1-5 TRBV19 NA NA TGTGCCAGTAGTTCCAGGGGTCCTAATCAGCCCCAGCATTTT CASSSRGPNQPQHF
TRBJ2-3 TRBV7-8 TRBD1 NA TGTGCCAGCAGCTTCCACCGGGACAGGGGGGAGGATACGCAGTATTTT CASSFHRDRGEDTQYF
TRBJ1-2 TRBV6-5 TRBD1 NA TGTGCCAGCAGTTACGGGACAGGGGAATATGGCTACACCTTC CASSYGTGEYGYTF
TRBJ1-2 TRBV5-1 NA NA TGCGCCAGCAGCTTGGTGGGAGATCAGAGGTATGGCTACACCTTC CASSLVGDQRYGYTF
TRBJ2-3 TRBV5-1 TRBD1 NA TGCGCCAGCAGCTTGGAGGGGTTGACAGGGGTTCGCACAGATACGCAGTATTTT CASSLEGLTGVRTDTQYF
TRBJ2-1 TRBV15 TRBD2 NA TGTGCCACCAGCAGAGTGCTAGCGGACTACAATGAGCAGTTCTTC CATSRVLADYNEQFF
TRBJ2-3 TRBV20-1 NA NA TGCAGTGCTAGACAGGGAAATACGCAGTATTTT CSARQGNTQYF
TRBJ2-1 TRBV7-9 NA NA TGTGCCAGCAGCTTAGCGGGGGGGCGTTCCTACAATGAGCAGTTCTTC CASSLAGGRSYNEQFF
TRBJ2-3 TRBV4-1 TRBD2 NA TGCGCCAGCAGCGCCGGGACTAGCGGGAGCACAGATACGCAGTATTTT CASSAGTSGSTDTQYF
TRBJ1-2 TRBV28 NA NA TGTGCCAGCAGGGAGAATGGCTACACCTTC CASRENGYTF
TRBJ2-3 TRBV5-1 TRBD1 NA TGCGCCAGCAGCGACCGACAGGGGGCAACAGATACGCAGTATTTT CASSDRQGATDTQYF
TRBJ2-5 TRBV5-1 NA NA TGCGCCAGCAGCTTGGACAGGGCTGGGGTTAGGGAAGAGACCCAGTACTTC CASSLDRAGVREETQYF
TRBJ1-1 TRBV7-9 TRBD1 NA TGTGCCAGCAGCTTCCGACAGGGGGACACTGAAGCTTTCTTT CASSFRQGDTEAFF
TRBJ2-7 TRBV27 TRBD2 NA TGTGCCAGCAGTGCCCGGTGGCTAGCGGGGGGGCTGGTGCACGAGCAGTACTTC CASSARWLAGGLVHEQYF
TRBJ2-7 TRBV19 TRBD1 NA TGTGCCAGTAGTATGGGACAGGGGTTCTACGAGCAGTACTTC CASSMGQGFYEQYF
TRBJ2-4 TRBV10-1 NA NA TGCGCCAGCCCCGACCCTCACCGGGACTCCAACATTCAGTACTTC CASPDPHRDSNIQYF
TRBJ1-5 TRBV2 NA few TGTGCCAGCAGGAGGATAAATCAGCCCCAGCATTTT CASRRINQPQHF
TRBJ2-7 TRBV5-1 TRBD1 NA TGCGCCAGCAGCTACGGGACAGGAGCCTACGAGCAGTACTTC CASSYGTGAYEQYF
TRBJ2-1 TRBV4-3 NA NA TGCGCCAGCAGCCAAGAACTGTACAATGAGCAGTTCTTC CASSQELYNEQFF
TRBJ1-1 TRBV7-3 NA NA TGTGCCAGCAGCTTAGGGGGGAGGACTGAAGCTTTCTTT CASSLGGRTEAFF
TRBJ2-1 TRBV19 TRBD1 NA TGTGCCAGTAGTATAGATCCAGACAGGGGGCGTCACAATGAGCAGTTCTTC CASSIDPDRGRHNEQFF
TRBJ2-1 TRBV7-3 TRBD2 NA TGTGCCAGCAGCATAACGGGGGGGGGCAATGAGCAGTTCTTC CASSITGGGNEQFF
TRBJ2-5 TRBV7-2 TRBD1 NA TGTGCCAGCAGCATAGACAGGGGTGGGGAGACCCAGTACTTC CASSIDRGGETQYF
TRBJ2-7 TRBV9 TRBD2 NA TGTGCCAGCAGCGGGGGACTAGCGGGTAACTCCTACGAGCAGTACTTC CASSGGLAGNSYEQYF
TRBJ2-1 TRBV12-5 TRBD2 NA TGTGCTAGTGGTTTGGTACCCGGACTAGAGGGATACAATGAGCAGTTCTTC CASGLVPGLEGYNEQFF
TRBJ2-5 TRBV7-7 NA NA TGTGCTAGCAGCAGAATGGCCCACCAAGAGACCCAGTACTTC CASSRMAHQETQYF
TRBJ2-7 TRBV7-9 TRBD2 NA TGTGCCAGCAGCCGGGAGGTCGAGCAGTACTTC CASSREVEQYF
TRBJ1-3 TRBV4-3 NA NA TGCGCCAGCAGCCAAGAACAGGGCACGTTTTACTCTGGAAACACCATATATTTT CASSQEQGTFYSGNTIYF
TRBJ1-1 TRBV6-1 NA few TGTGCCAGCAGTGACGGGGGGGAAATTATTACGGACACTGAAGCTTTCTTT CASSDGGEIITDTEAFF
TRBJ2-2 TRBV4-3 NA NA TGCGCCAGCAGCCAAGATTTGGGAGGCGGGGAGCTGTTTTTT CASSQDLGGGELFF
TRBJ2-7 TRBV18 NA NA TGTGCCAGCTCACCCGACAACTCCTACGAGCAGTACTTC CASSPDNSYEQYF
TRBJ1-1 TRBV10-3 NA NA TGTGCCATCAGTGATCGGGCAGGGGACACTGAAGCTTTCTTT CAISDRAGDTEAFF
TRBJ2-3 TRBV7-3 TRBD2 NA TGTGCCAGCAGCTTAGAGGCGGGAGGGCCAGGAGATACGCAGTATTTT CASSLEAGGPGDTQYF
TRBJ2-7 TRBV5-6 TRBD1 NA TGTGCCAGCAGCTTGATGAGACAGGGATCCTACGAGCAGTACTTC CASSLMRQGSYEQYF
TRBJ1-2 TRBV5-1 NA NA TGCGCCAGCGGCCCGGGGGGGCTAAGGGGCTACACCTTC CASGPGGLRGYTF
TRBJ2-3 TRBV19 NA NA TGTGCCAGTAGTATAGGTCCGGGAAGCACAGATACGCAGTATTTT CASSIGPGSTDTQYF
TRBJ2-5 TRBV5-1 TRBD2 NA TGCGCCAGCAGCTTGGAAAGGGGACTAGCGGGGGAGGAGACCCAGTACTTC CASSLERGLAGEETQYF
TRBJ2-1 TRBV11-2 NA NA TGTGCCAGCAGCTTAGTGGCCAATGAGCAGTTCTTC CASSLVANEQFF
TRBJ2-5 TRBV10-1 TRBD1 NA TGCGCCAGCAACAGGACAGGGATGGAGACCCAGTACTTC CASNRTGMETQYF
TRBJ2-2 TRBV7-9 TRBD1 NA TGTGCCAGCAGCTTTTACAGGGGTACCGGGGAGCTGTTTTTT CASSFYRGTGELFF
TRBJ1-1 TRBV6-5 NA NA TGTGCCAGCAGTTACTCGACTAATATATACAACACTGAAGCTTTCTTT CASSYSTNIYNTEAFF
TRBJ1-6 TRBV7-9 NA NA TGTGCCAGCAGCTTAGTCAGAAGCTCCTATAATTCACCCCTCCACTTT CASSLVRSSYNSPLHF
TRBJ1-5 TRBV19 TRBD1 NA TGTGCCAGTAGTATGGATAAGGGGGGACAGCAGCCCCAGCATTTT CASSMDKGGQQPQHF
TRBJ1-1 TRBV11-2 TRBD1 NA TGTGCCAGCAGCTCACCGGGACAGGAATGGAACACTGAAGCTTTCTTT CASSSPGQEWNTEAFF
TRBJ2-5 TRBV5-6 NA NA TGTGCCAGCAGCTTGGGGCTAGCCGGAGAGACCCAGTACTTC CASSLGLAGETQYF
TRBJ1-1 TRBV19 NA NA TGTGCCAGTAGGACGGCGGTCATGAACACTGAAGCTTTCTTT CASRTAVMNTEAFF
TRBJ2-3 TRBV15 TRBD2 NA TGTGCCACCAGCAGGGATTCTGTAGCGGGAGCCTTCACAGATACGCAGTATTTT CATSRDSVAGAFTDTQYF